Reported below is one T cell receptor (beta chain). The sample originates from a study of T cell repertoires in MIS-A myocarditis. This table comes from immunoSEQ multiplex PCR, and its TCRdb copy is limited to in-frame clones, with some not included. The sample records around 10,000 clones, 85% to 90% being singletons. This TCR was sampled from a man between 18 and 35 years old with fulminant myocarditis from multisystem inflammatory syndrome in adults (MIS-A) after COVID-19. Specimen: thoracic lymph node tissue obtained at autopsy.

The CDR3 here is CASSYEYSYEQYF. The DNA for the CDR3 is TGTGCCAGCAGTTACGAGTATTCCTACGAGCAGTACTTC. The rearrangement uses TRBV6-6 and TRBJ2-7; no firm D call. The CDR3 sequence is 13 residues long. Germline V CDR1 and CDR2: MNHNY, SVGAGI (reference sequence). V lost 2 bases and J 1 base, leaving 6 bases between the germline ends.